Listed below are T cell receptor beta chains from one sample, sequenced in a study of blood T cell repertoires in COVID-19. The data were produced by immunoSEQ multiplex PCR, yet TCRdb's version contains in-frame clones alone and is incomplete. In the table there are 30,000 to 45,000 clones, 70% to 90% of which are singletons. The specimen sequenced was peripheral blood. These receptors originate from a woman between 65 and 79 years old with active COVID-19. Each CDR3 is given with its conserved first and last residue. The D gene is left open where the match is weak. Clone size is not always given. Where it is, it says once, few, many or a class for expanded clones.

V	size	D	J	CDR3	DNA
TRBV4-3	NA	NA	TRBJ1-2	CASSPKLGTPNYGYTF	TGCGCCAGCAGCCCTAAATTAGGGACACCCAACTATGGCTACACCTTC
TRBV28	NA	NA	TRBJ1-2	CASSVGGANYGYTF	TGTGCCAGCAGCGTTGGGGGCGCCAACTATGGCTACACCTTC
TRBV18	NA	TRBD1	TRBJ1-3	CASSPEDRIFSGNTIYF	TGTGCCAGCTCACCAGAGGACAGGATATTCTCTGGAAACACCATATATTTT
TRBV2	NA	TRBD2	TRBJ2-3	CATRSAGGADTQYF	TGTGCGACGAGGTCGGCGGGGGGCGCCGATACGCAGTATTTT
TRBV6-1	NA	NA	TRBJ1-2	CASSEPGVDGYTF	TGTGCCAGCAGTGAGCCAGGGGTCGATGGCTACACCTTC
TRBV5-4	NA	NA	TRBJ2-2	CASSQDYLTGELFF	TGTGCCAGCAGCCAGGACTATCTCACCGGGGAGCTGTTTTTT
TRBV11-2	NA	NA	TRBJ1-1	CASSLDREAEAFF	TGTGCCAGCAGCTTAGATAGGGAGGCTGAAGCTTTCTTT
TRBV2	NA	NA	TRBJ2-7	CASRTDYYEQYF	TGTGCCAGCAGAACCGACTACTACGAGCAGTACTTC
TRBV29-1	NA	TRBD2	TRBJ2-5	CSVLAGGQETQYF	TGCAGCGTACTAGCGGGGGGCCAAGAGACCCAGTACTTC
TRBV9	NA	TRBD2	TRBJ2-3	CASSVAGLAGDTQYF	TGTGCCAGCAGCGTAGCCGGACTAGCGGGTGATACGCAGTATTTT
TRBV4-2	NA	TRBD1	TRBJ2-1	CASSQDRGQGYNEQFF	TGTGCCAGCAGCCAAGATCGAGGACAGGGGTACAATGAGCAGTTCTTC
TRBV5-1	NA	TRBD1	TRBJ2-2	CASSADRGANTGELFF	TGCGCCAGCAGCGCGGACAGGGGAGCGAACACCGGGGAGCTGTTTTTT
TRBV7-9	once	NA	TRBJ1-2	CASSYGQNYGYTF	TGTGCCAGCAGCTACGGACAGAACTATGGCTACACCTTC
TRBV6-5	once	NA	TRBJ2-7	CASSVTQGAYEQYF	TGTGCCAGCAGCGTCACACAGGGAGCCTACGAGCAGTACTTC
TRBV12-3/TRBV12-4	once	NA	TRBJ2-5	CASSLGRRKTQYF	TGTGCCAGCAGTTTGGGCAGAAGGAAGACCCAGTACTTC
TRBV27	NA	NA	TRBJ1-1	CASSSTGSSRRWAEAFF	TGTGCCAGCAGTTCGACAGGATCGTCGAGGCGGTGGGCTGAAGCTTTCTTT
TRBV12-3/TRBV12-4	NA	NA	TRBJ2-3	CASSLRDTDTQYF	TGTGCCAGCAGTTTGCGAGACACAGATACGCAGTATTTT
TRBV12-3/TRBV12-4	NA	NA	TRBJ1-1	CASNPGGTEAFF	TGTGCCAGTAATCCCGGGGGCACTGAAGCTTTCTTT
TRBV29-1	NA	TRBD2	TRBJ2-5	CSVEAPSGGPQTQYF	TGCAGCGTTGAAGCCCCTAGCGGGGGGCCTCAGACCCAGTACTTC
TRBV11-3	NA	TRBD2	TRBJ2-7	CASSSITLGTSGTYEQYF	TGTGCCAGCAGCTCCATAACCCTCGGGACTAGCGGAACCTACGAGCAGTACTTC
TRBV19	NA	TRBD1	TRBJ1-1	CASGDRENTEAFF	TGTGCCAGTGGGGACAGGGAGAACACTGAAGCTTTCTTT
TRBV10-1	NA	NA	TRBJ2-7	CASSESSGGEQYF	TGCGCCAGCAGTGAGTCGAGTGGCGGCGAGCAGTACTTC
TRBV27	NA	NA	TRBJ1-5	CASAGGGAVGQPQHF	TGTGCCAGCGCTGGGGGGGGCGCGGTCGGACAGCCCCAGCATTTT
TRBV4-2	few	NA	TRBJ2-2	CASSQDGQAYTGELFF	TGTGCCAGCAGCCAAGATGGGCAGGCCTACACCGGGGAGCTGTTTTTT
TRBV12-3/TRBV12-4	NA	TRBD1	TRBJ1-2	CASSWDSYGYTF	TGTGCCAGCAGTTGGGACAGCTATGGCTACACCTTC
TRBV4-2	NA	NA	TRBJ1-5	CASSQGNTGFQPQHF	TGTGCCAGCAGCCAAGGGAATACAGGGTTTCAGCCCCAGCATTTT
TRBV10-3	NA	TRBD1	TRBJ1-1	CAIGGPGGEQNTEAFF	TGTGCCATTGGAGGACCAGGGGGCGAACAAAACACTGAAGCTTTCTTT
TRBV4-3	NA	NA	TRBJ1-2	CASSQFRGGYGYTF	TGCGCCAGCAGCCAATTCCGGGGTGGCTATGGCTACACCTTC
TRBV6-5	once	TRBD2	TRBJ2-5	CASSSSGGVETQYF	TGTGCCAGCAGTTCTAGCGGGGGGGTGGAGACCCAGTACTTC
TRBV7-2	NA	NA	TRBJ2-3	CASSPSAGAAVRTDTQYF	TGTGCCAGCAGCCCAAGTGCTGGGGCCGCGGTAAGAACAGATACGCAGTATTTT
TRBV7-9	NA	NA	TRBJ2-3	CASSGGAYTDTQYF	TGTGCCAGCAGCGGCGGGGCGTACACAGATACGCAGTATTTT
TRBV30	NA	NA	TRBJ1-4	CAWSVFSGEHNEKLFF	TGTGCCTGGAGTGTATTCAGCGGGGAACACAATGAAAAACTGTTTTTT
TRBV9	NA	TRBD2	TRBJ2-5	CASSAGSGGFETQYF	TGTGCCAGCAGCGCAGGTAGCGGGGGGTTTGAGACCCAGTACTTC
TRBV12-3/TRBV12-4	NA	TRBD1	TRBJ1-2	CASRADRVISYTF	TGTGCCAGCAGAGCCGACAGGGTGATTAGCTACACCTTC
TRBV19	NA	TRBD2	TRBJ2-1	CASSIFSGGDLYNEQFF	TGTGCCAGTAGTATTTTTTCGGGGGGGGACCTGTACAATGAGCAGTTCTTC
TRBV28	NA	NA	TRBJ2-5	CASNSLGTQYF	TGTGCCAGCAACAGTCTTGGGACCCAGTACTTC
TRBV25-1	NA	NA	TRBJ2-3	CASSDRGARDTDTQYF	TGTGCCAGCAGTGATCGGGGGGCGCGGGACACAGATACGCAGTATTTT
TRBV10-1	NA	NA	TRBJ1-2	CASSETATYGYTF	TGCGCCAGCAGTGAGACAGCCACCTATGGCTACACCTTC
TRBV29-1	NA	NA	TRBJ2-1	CSVEDWTDNEQFF	TGCAGCGTTGAAGATTGGACTGACAATGAGCAGTTCTTC
TRBV6-5	NA	TRBD2	TRBJ2-2	CASNKRGGELFF	TGTGCCAGCAATAAGCGGGGCGGGGAGCTGTTTTTT
TRBV7-7	NA	NA	TRBJ2-5	CASSLRGETQYF	TGTGCCAGCAGCTTAAGGGGAGAGACCCAGTACTTC